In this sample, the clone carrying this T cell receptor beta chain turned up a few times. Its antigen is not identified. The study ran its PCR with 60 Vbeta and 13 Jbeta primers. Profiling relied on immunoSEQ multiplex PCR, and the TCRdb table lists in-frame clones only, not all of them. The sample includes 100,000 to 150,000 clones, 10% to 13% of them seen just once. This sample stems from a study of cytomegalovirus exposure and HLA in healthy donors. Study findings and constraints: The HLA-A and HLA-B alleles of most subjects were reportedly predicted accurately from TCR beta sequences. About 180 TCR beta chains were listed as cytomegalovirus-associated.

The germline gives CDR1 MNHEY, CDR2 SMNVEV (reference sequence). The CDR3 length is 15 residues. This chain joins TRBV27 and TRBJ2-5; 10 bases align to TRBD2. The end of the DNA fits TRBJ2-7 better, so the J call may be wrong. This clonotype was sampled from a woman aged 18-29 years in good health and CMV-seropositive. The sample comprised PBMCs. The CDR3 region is CASSSRTSGSYEQYF. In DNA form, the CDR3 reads TGTGCCAGCAGTTCGCGGACTAGCGGATCCTACGAGCAGTACTTC.